These 21 T cell receptor beta chains originate from one sample sequenced in a study of OX40 agonist ivuxolimab in advanced cancers. TCRdb's table, derived via immunoSEQ multiplex PCR, lists solely in-frame clones and lacks some. The sample has tens of thousands of clones, 88% seen once. The specimen comprised CD4+ or CD8+ T cells sorted from blood, sampled in a trial of the OX40 agonist ivuxolimab. The receptors originated from an adult with an advanced solid tumor such as melanoma, head and neck, liver or kidney cancer.

This clone was observed a handful of times. V usage is TRBV4-1 and J usage is TRBJ1-2, with 7 bases aligning to TRBD1. The length of the CDR3 is 13 residues. The junction had 4 bases not matched to a gene; V was cut back by 3 bases and J by 6 bases. The germline V gene encodes CDR1 MGHRA and CDR2 YSYEKL. CDR3 sequence reads: CASSQGTANGYTF. The DNA of the CDR3 is TGCGCCAGCAGCCAGGGGACAGCCAATGGCTACACCTTC.

CDR3 sequence reads: CASSLGPPSGVTQETQYF. The CDR3 DNA reads TGCGCCAGCAGCTTGGGACCCCCTAGCGGGGTGACCCAGGAGACCCAGTACTTC. The chain joins TRBV5-1 to TRBJ2-5; 9 nucleotides align to TRBD2. Germline-derived CDR1 and CDR2 are SGHRS and YFSETQ. The CDR3 runs 18 residues. V gave up 0 bases and J gave up 5 bases; unmatched junction bases: 14.

The chain carries TRBV2 and TRBJ1-1; D is ambiguous. The germline CDR1 and CDR2 sequences are SNHLY and FYNNEI. V gave up 2 bases and J gave up 4 bases, with 11 bases separating them. The CDR3 runs to 14 residues. The CDR3 DNA sequence: TGTGCCAGCAGTGAAAGTGCAGCAGGCACTGAAGCTTTCTTT. Translating it yields CASSESAAGTEAFF.

The rearrangement joins TRBV7-3 to TRBJ1-1; TRBD1 is a possible D gene (5 bases). V shed 5 bases and J shed 1 base, with 11 bases lying between them. CDR1 and CDR2 (germline): SGHTA, FQGTGA. The CDR3 is 14 amino acids. DNA for the CDR3: TGTGCCAGCAGCCCCGCCGGGGGGAACACTGAAGCTTTCTTT. As protein: CASSPAGGNTEAFF. Complete variable domain (other parts from reference TRBV7-3 and TRBJ1-1): GAGVSQTPSNKVTEKGKYVELRCDPISGHTALYWYRQSLGQGPEFLIYFQGTGAADDSGLPNDRFFAVRPEGSVSTLKIQRTERGDSAVYLCASSPAGGNTEAFFGQGTRLTVV.

The rearrangement uses TRBV5-6 and TRBJ2-3, with 9 bases lining up with TRBD1. This CDR3 comprises 17 residues. The V and J ends lost 3 bases and 4 bases, in that order; junction bases with no gene match: 12. CDR1 is SGHDT, CDR2 YYEEEE, per germline. CDR3 in amino acids: CASSYTLGQGYPDTQYF. The CDR3 DNA reads as TGTGCCAGCAGCTATACCTTAGGACAGGGGTATCCAGATACGCAGTATTTT.

The CDR3 loop is CASSLPHTGELFF. In DNA, the CDR3 is TGCGCCAGCAGCTTGCCCCACACCGGGGAGCTGTTTTTT. The chain links TRBV5-1 to TRBJ2-2; D unclear. Trimming stripped 1 base from V and 3 bases from J, with 4 bases between. Germline V gene lookup returns CDR1 SGHRS and CDR2 YFSETQ. This CDR3 has 13 residues.

The chain couples TRBV7-9 to TRBJ1-1; a weak D match, TRBD1 (5 bases). Trimming cost V 5 bases and J 4 bases, with 11 bases left between them. CDR3 length equals 13 residues. Per germline, CDR1 SEHNR and CDR2 FQNEAQ (reference sequence). This CDR3 is CASSGGVFTEAFF. Written as DNA, the CDR3 is TGTGCCAGCAGCGGAGGGGTTTTCACTGAAGCTTTCTTT.

The genes are TRBV28 and TRBJ1-5, with D hard to call. There are 16 residues in the CDR3. CDR1 and CDR2 from the germline V gene are MDHEN and SYDVKM. V lost 2 bases, J lost 5 bases, and 16 bases lay in between. CDR3 nucleotide sequence: TGTGCCAGCAGTTTAGGGGTCCGGAGGCTTTATCAGCCCCAGCATTTT. Protein sequence: CASSLGVRRLYQPQHF.

The chain couples TRBV5-4 to TRBJ2-5; D is perhaps TRBD1 or TRBD2 (5 bases each). The CDR3 is made up of 15 amino acids. Germline V gene lookup returns CDR1 SGHNT and CDR2 YYREEE (reference sequence). V lost 0 bases to trimming and J lost 0 bases, with 9 bases between them. CDR3 sequence: CASSLAGTDQETQYF. CDR3 nucleotide sequence: TGTGCCAGCAGCTTGGCCGGGACCGACCAAGAGACCCAGTACTTC.

This clone was seen only once. The V gene is TRBV13, the J gene TRBJ1-2, with TRBD1 matching 7 bases. The CDR3 runs 16 residues. The V gene end was trimmed by 5 bases and the J gene end by 1 base; junction bases not matched to a gene: 10. Per the germline V gene, CDR1 is PRHDT and CDR2 is FYEKMQ (reference sequence). CDR3 residues: CASSALGTAFNYGYTF. As DNA, the CDR3 is TGTGCCAGCAGCGCATTAGGGACAGCTTTTAACTATGGCTACACCTTC.

The CDR3 DNA is TGTGCCAGCGGTCCGCCTTACGAGCAGTACTTC. Its protein product is CASGPPYEQYF. V usage is TRBV6-9 and J usage is TRBJ2-7; the D is unclear. The V gene lost 8 bases and the J gene lost 4 bases, with 9 bases spanning the gap. In germline, CDR1 is MNHGY, CDR2 SVAAGI. The CDR3 consists of 11 residues.

The chain couples TRBV29-1 to TRBJ2-1; 8 nucleotides match TRBD1. Trimming took 3 bases from V and 5 from J; bases not matched to a gene: 3. This CDR3 is 13 amino acids long. Germline V lookup: CDR1 SQVTM, CDR2 ANQGSEA. The CDR3 DNA is TGCAGCGTTGATGGACAGGGCCACAATGAGCAGTTCTTC. Amino acids: CSVDGQGHNEQFF.

The chain links TRBV7-8 to TRBJ2-2; no clear D gene. Germline V gene data show CDR1 as SGHVS and CDR2 as FQNEAQ. Trimming removed 0 bases at V and 4 bases at J, with 6 bases between. This CDR3 contains 14 residues. The CDR3 loop reads CASSLATGTGELFF. Here the CDR3 DNA reads TGTGCCAGCAGCTTAGCGACCGGCACCGGGGAGCTGTTTTTT.

CDR3 in amino acids: CASSQDLGTEMAYEQYF. CDR3 sequence (DNA): TGTGCCAGCAGCCAAGATTTGGGGACAGAAATGGCCTACGAGCAGTACTTC. The J gene is TRBJ2-7, the V gene TRBV4-2, with 7 bases aligning to TRBD1. CDR1 LGHNA and CDR2 YNFKEQ come from the germline V gene. The CDR3 has 17 residues. Losses at the gene ends were 0 bases for V and 2 bases for J; bases not matched to a gene: 10.

The J gene is TRBJ2-2, the V gene TRBV13; 8 bases map to TRBD1. V trimming: 5 bases; J trimming: 6 bases; junction bases outside the gene matches: 5. There are 14 residues in the CDR3. Germline loops: CDR1 PRHDT, CDR2 FYEKMQ (reference sequence). The chain's CDR3 is CASSRTGGAGELFF. The CDR3 DNA follows: TGTGCCAGCAGCCGAACAGGGGGTGCCGGGGAGCTGTTTTTT.

This sequence joins TRBV6-6 and TRBJ1-2; TRBD1 matches at 7 bases. Unmatched junction bases numbered 13, after V lost 6 bases and J lost 6 bases. Germline CDR1 MNHNY, CDR2 SVGAGI (reference sequence). This CDR3 has 15 amino acids. In DNA form, the CDR3 reads TGTGCCAGCAGCATTTACGGACAGGCTATGGATGGCTACACCTTC. This gives the protein CASSIYGQAMDGYTF.

The chain couples TRBV10-3 to TRBJ1-1, with no clear D. CDR3 length: 13 amino acids. Trimming shortened V by 10 bases and J by 0 bases, and 12 bases separated the two germline ends. Germline V gives CDR1 ENHRY, CDR2 SYGVKD. As DNA, the CDR3 is TGTGCCACCTACGAGGGAATGAACACTGAAGCTTTCTTT. It is translated as CATYEGMNTEAFF.

The rearrangement links TRBV7-2 to TRBJ2-7; 7 bases align to TRBD2. The CDR3 contains 17 residues. Looked up from germline, CDR1 is SGHTA and CDR2 is FQGNSA. The V segment lost 8 bases and the J segment 0 bases; nucleotides outside the gene matches: 16. The CDR3 DNA follows: TGTGCCAGCTCCCGCCGGGGGAGGGCGGCGAGCTCCTACGAGCAGTACTTC. Translation gives CASSRRGRAASSYEQYF.

The chain couples TRBV27 to TRBJ2-7; tentative D call: TRBD2 (6 bases). Germline CDR1 MNHEY, CDR2 SMNVEV (reference sequence). Deletions cut 5 bases from V and 9 bases from J, with 26 bases between. The CDR3 is made up of 16 amino acids. CDR3 bases: TGTGCCAGCAGTCCCCCGGGAATAGCGGACAACAGTGGGCAGTACTTC. Translating gives CASSPPGIADNSGQYF.

This clone was picked up one time. This sequence joins TRBV5-5 and TRBJ1-1; possibly TRBD1 for D (5 bases). The V and J ends lost 4 bases and 0 bases respectively, with 25 bases between them. The CDR3 extends over 19 amino acids. Germline assignment: CDR1 SGHKS and CDR2 YYEKEE (reference sequence). The CDR3 nucleotides read TGTGCCAGCAGCCAAGACCCCGTATCGGTGGGGGACTTGAACACTGAAGCTTTCTTT. This sequence encodes CASSQDPVSVGDLNTEAFF.

By frequency in the sample, this clone is medium-sized (0.01 to 0.1%). The chain is built from TRBV27 and TRBJ2-2; D possibly corresponds to TRBD1 (7 bases). V lost 6 bases to trimming and J lost 6 bases, with 17 bases between them. CDR1 is MNHEY, CDR2 SMNVEV, per germline (reference sequence). The CDR3 is made up of 15 amino acids. CDR3 loop: CASSVEGAQAGELFF. The CDR3 DNA follows: TGTGCCAGCAGCGTGGAGGGGGCGCAGGCCGGGGAGCTGTTTTTT.